The 28 T cell receptor beta chains presented below share a single source sample, sequenced in a study of technical replicates of blood from a few donors. Libraries were prepared by immunoSEQ multiplex PCR; TCRdb keeps only in-frame clonotypes and omits some of them. The repertoire has around 76,000 clones, around nine tenths of them found once; the top ten carry 0.27%. Material: T cells isolated from PBMCs. Receptor source: a human donor in good health.

V and J are TRBV15 and TRBJ2-3; D is ambiguous. Germline CDR1 is LNHNV and CDR2 is YYDKDF (reference sequence). The CDR3 is 13 amino acids. Trimming left V 2 bases short and J 5 bases short, with 8 bases between. The CDR3 protein is CATSRSPQDTQYF. The CDR3 nucleotides are TGTGCCACCAGCAGATCCCCCCAAGATACGCAGTATTTT.

This clone was recorded once. The chain has TRBV28 and TRBJ2-2, with 8 bases that match TRBD1. J lost 7 bases, V lost 5 bases, and 12 bases had no gene match. This CDR3 is 16 amino acids long. Germline CDR1 and CDR2: MDHEN and SYDVKM. The CDR3 region has the DNA TGTGCCAGCAGTCCGCCCGGGACAGGTTTTGGCGGGGAGCTGTTTTTT. Translated, it gives CASSPPGTGFGGELFF.

The chain links TRBV18 to TRBJ2-5; D not certain. The V and J ends lost 0 bases and 5 bases respectively, with 4 bases between them. The V gene's germline CDR1 is KGHSH and CDR2 LQKENI. The CDR3 length is 12 residues. The CDR3 loop reads CASSPPLETQYF. CDR3 DNA sequence: TGTGCCAGCTCACCACCCCTGGAGACCCAGTACTTC.

The J gene is TRBJ2-7, the V gene TRBV27; 9 nucleotides line up with TRBD1. Trimming at V came to 6 bases and at J to 6 bases, leaving 9 bases not matched to a gene. CDR1 MNHEY and CDR2 SMNVEV come from the germline V gene (reference sequence). This CDR3 region has 14 residues. This CDR3 reads CASRPGQGIREQYF. The CDR3 nucleotides read TGTGCCAGCAGGCCGGGACAGGGTATCCGCGAGCAGTACTTC.

The chain employs TRBV5-6 and TRBJ1-1; D is unresolved. CDR1 SGHDT and CDR2 YYEEEE come from the germline V gene. This CDR3 comprises 15 residues. Trimming left V 2 bases short and J 0 bases short, with 11 bases between. In nucleotides, the CDR3 is TGTGCCAGCAGCTTACCTCACTCGGTGAACACTGAAGCTTTCTTT. Translated, it gives CASSLPHSVNTEAFF.

The chain uses TRBV5-4 and TRBJ1-2; the D gene is possibly TRBD1 (6 bases). CDR1 SGHNT and CDR2 YYREEE come from the germline V gene (reference sequence). V lost 4 bases, J lost 0 bases, and 16 bases lay in between. CDR3 length: 16 amino acids. The CDR3 here is CASSLRGQPPNYGYTF. The CDR3 DNA reads TGTGCCAGCAGCCTTAGAGGACAGCCGCCTAACTATGGCTACACCTTC.

The rearrangement joins TRBV15 to TRBJ1-2; D gene ambiguous. CDR1 and CDR2 from the germline V gene are LNHNV and YYDKDF (reference sequence). Trimming pared 0 bases from V and 6 bases from J, leaving 8 bases between. This CDR3 spans 13 amino acids. The CDR3 DNA sequence: TGTGCCACCAGCAGAGATACAGTCGATGGCTACACCTTC. It specifies CATSRDTVDGYTF.

In DNA, the CDR3 is TGTGCCAGCAGCTTATCTTTTGCCAGGGGGAATCAGCCCCAGCATTTT. This translates into CASSLSFARGNQPQHF. The chain uses TRBV7-2 and TRBJ1-5; 7 nucleotides match TRBD1. Unmatched junction bases numbered 8, after V lost 2 bases and J lost 4 bases. CDR3 length: 16 amino acids. CDR1 is SGHTA, CDR2 FQGNSA, per germline.

The J gene is TRBJ2-7, the V gene TRBV14; TRBD2 is a possible D gene (6 bases). Germline CDR1 and CDR2: SGHDN and FVKESK. V gave up 6 bases and J gave up 6 bases, with 12 bases separating them. The CDR3 has 12 residues. Here the CDR3 DNA reads TGTGCCAGCAGTCCGACTAGATTCGAGCAGTACTTC. Protein: CASSPTRFEQYF.

This clone occurred once. The chain joins TRBV10-1 to TRBJ2-3; 13 nucleotides line up with TRBD2. The length of the CDR3 is 15 residues. V lost 9 bases, J lost 3 bases, and 6 bases stayed unmatched. The germline gives CDR1 WNHNN, CDR2 SYGVQD (reference sequence). Here the CDR3 reads CASSRTSGSTDTQYF. CDR3 DNA: TGCGCCAGTTCGAGGACTAGCGGGAGTACAGATACGCAGTATTTT.

The CDR3: CASSLYRTSGYSSYEQYF. CDR3 in DNA: TGTGCCAGCAGCTTATATCGCACTAGCGGGTACTCCTCCTACGAGCAGTACTTC. This sequence joins TRBV11-3 and TRBJ2-7; 9 bases agree with TRBD2. Germline CDR1 and CDR2: SGHNT and YENEEA. The CDR3 runs 18 residues. J was trimmed by 0 bases and V by 2 bases; bases with no gene match: 11.

The J gene is TRBJ2-5, the V gene TRBV4-2; weak D call: TRBD2 (5 bases). Trimming left V 0 bases short and J 5 bases short, with 16 bases between. CDR3 length: 16 residues. The germline gives CDR1 LGHNA, CDR2 YNFKEQ. The CDR3 sequence is CASSQDTGKPGETQYF. The CDR3 DNA sequence: TGTGCCAGCAGCCAAGATACGGGGAAACCTGGCGAGACCCAGTACTTC.

The chain joins TRBV28 to TRBJ2-7, with 7 bases matching TRBD1. CDR1 and CDR2 (germline): MDHEN, SYDVKM. This CDR3 has 16 amino acids. The V segment lost 3 bases and the J segment 2 bases; nucleotides outside the gene matches: 10. CDR3 loop: CASSFFPGQSTYEQYF. DNA for the CDR3: TGTGCCAGCAGTTTTTTTCCGGGACAGAGTACCTACGAGCAGTACTTC. The variable domain in full, with the rest retrieved from reference TRBV28 and TRBJ2-7, is DVKVTQSSRYLVKRTGEKVFLECVQDMDHENMFWYRQDPGLGLRLIYFSYDVKMKEKGDIPEGYSVSREKKERFSLILESASTNQTSMYLCASSFFPGQSTYEQYFGPGTRLTVT.

This chain joins TRBV6-5 and TRBJ1-5; weak D call: TRBD1 (5 bases). Trimming took 5 bases from V and 4 from J, leaving 12 bases between them. This CDR3 is built from 14 residues. Germline V lookup: CDR1 MNHEY, CDR2 SVGAGI. The DNA of the CDR3 is TGTGCCAGCAGTCGTCTCCGACAGAATCAGCCCCAGCATTTT. Its protein product is CASSRLRQNQPQHF.

J is TRBJ2-3 and V is TRBV11-2, with 8 positions matching TRBD1. V lost 4 bases and J lost 4; bases outside the gene matches: 4. Germline CDR1 reads SGHAT; CDR2 reads FQNNGV. The CDR3 totals 14 residues. This CDR3 reads CASSSWTGPDTQYF. For the CDR3, the DNA is TGTGCCAGCAGCTCGTGGACAGGGCCAGATACGCAGTATTTT.

CDR3 DNA sequence: TGTGCCATCAGTGAGGGTTCAGGGGGCACAGATACGCAGTATTTT. Its protein product is CAISEGSGGTDTQYF. The V call is TRBV10-3, the J call TRBJ2-3; tentative D call: TRBD1 (6 bases). V lost 2 bases and J 1 base, leaving 10 bases between the germline ends. The germline CDR1 and CDR2 sequences are ENHRY and SYGVKD. This CDR3 has 15 amino acids.

This chain uses TRBV19 with TRBJ1-2; D is unclear. V lost 3 bases and J lost 5, with 13 bases in between. This CDR3 is 14 amino acids long. Germline CDR1 LNHDA, CDR2 SQIVND (reference sequence). The CDR3, as DNA: TGTGCCAGTAGTATCGAATCTGACTGGTATGGCTACACCTTC. It is translated as CASSIESDWYGYTF.

This clone appeared once. The rearrangement links TRBV20-1 to TRBJ1-1; TRBD1 is a possible D gene (5 bases). Germline CDR1 reads DFQATT; CDR2 reads SNEGSKA (reference sequence). Trimming stripped 4 bases from V and 7 bases from J, with 10 bases between. The CDR3 consists of 11 residues. The CDR3 sequence: CSATGLGEAFF. The DNA for the CDR3 is TGCAGTGCTACAGGGCTGGGTGAAGCTTTCTTT.

The chain is built from TRBV9 and TRBJ1-6; tentative D call: TRBD1 (6 bases). Trimming took off 3 bases at V and 4 bases at J, with 11 bases between the two ends. The CDR3 spans 15 residues. Germline V gives CDR1 SGDLS, CDR2 YYNGEE. CDR3 sequence: CASSDGQNYNSPLHF. The CDR3 DNA sequence: TGTGCCAGCAGCGATGGACAGAATTATAATTCACCCCTCCACTTT.

The chain is built from TRBV27 and TRBJ1-5; D gene ambiguous. Germline CDR1 is MNHEY and CDR2 is SMNVEV (reference sequence). V lost 3 bases and J lost 6, with 6 bases in between. This CDR3 is built from 12 residues. The CDR3 spells CASSFPGQPQHF. The CDR3 DNA is TGTGCCAGCAGTTTCCCGGGTCAGCCCCAGCATTTT.

The chain joins TRBV5-1 to TRBJ2-6; 10 bases agree with TRBD1. V trimming: 4 bases; J trimming: 1 base; junction bases outside the gene matches: 11. The CDR3 runs 19 residues. Germline loops: CDR1 SGHRS, CDR2 YFSETQ. The CDR3: CASSTRTGGSGSGANVLTF. The CDR3 nucleotides are TGCGCCAGCAGCACGCGGACAGGGGGTAGCGGGTCTGGGGCCAACGTCCTGACTTTC.

The chain combines TRBV6-6 with TRBJ2-6; a possible D gene is TRBD1 (6 bases). The CDR3 length is 16 residues. Germline loops: CDR1 MNHNY, CDR2 SVGAGI (reference sequence). Trimming cost V 6 bases and J 3 bases, with 15 bases left between them. As DNA, the CDR3 is TGTGCCAGCAGCCGTGACAGGTCCTATGGGGCCAACGTCCTGACTTTC. This codes for CASSRDRSYGANVLTF.

This rearrangement joins TRBV5-1 to TRBJ2-1, with 8 nucleotides matching TRBD2. Germline trimming cut 6 bases from V and 9 bases from J; bases unmatched to any gene: 14. The germline V gene has CDR1 SGHRS and CDR2 YFSETQ. The CDR3 length is 15 residues. CDR3 in amino acids: CASTRTGLAGGEQFF. CDR3 sequence (DNA): TGCGCCAGCACCCGAACCGGACTAGCCGGTGGTGAGCAGTTCTTC.

This chain connects TRBV15 to TRBJ1-3, with D perhaps TRBD1 (6 bases). The CDR3 is 16 residues long. Germline CDR1 LNHNV, CDR2 YYDKDF (reference sequence). Trimming stripped 0 bases from V and 4 bases from J, with 13 bases between. DNA for the CDR3: TGTGCCACCAGCAGAGATGGGGCAGGGGCGGGAAACACCATATATTTT. Translating it yields CATSRDGAGAGNTIYF. The full variable domain, in which reference TRBV15 and TRBJ1-3 provide the parts outside the CDR3, is DAMVIQNPRYQVTQFGKPVTLSCSQTLNHNVMYWYQQKSSQAPKLLFHYYDKDFNNEADTPDNFQSRRPNTSFCFLDIRSPGLGDTAMYLCATSRDGAGAGNTIYFGEGSWLTVV.

V gene TRBV7-6 combines with J gene TRBJ2-1, with 8 bases lining up with TRBD1. Trimming at V came to 3 bases and at J to 9 bases, leaving 13 bases not matched to a gene. Germline lookup yields CDR1 SGHVS and CDR2 FNYEAQ. The CDR3 length is 16 residues. The CDR3, as DNA: TGTGCCAGCAGCTTCACAGCCTCTTCAGGGGGCTCTGAGCAGTTCTTC. Its protein product is CASSFTASSGGSEQFF.

This CDR3 reads CASSVRTSGGLEQFF. The CDR3 nucleotides are TGTGCCAGCAGCGTTCGGACTAGCGGGGGCCTTGAGCAGTTCTTC. J is TRBJ2-1 and V is TRBV9, with 13 bases lining up with TRBD2. The junction had 5 bases not matched to a gene; V was cut back by 2 bases and J by 9 bases. The CDR3 has 15 amino acids. Germline CDR1 reads SGDLS; CDR2 reads YYNGEE. The whole variable domain, filled in from reference TRBV9 and TRBJ2-1, reads DSGVTQTPKHLITATGQRVTLRCSPRSGDLSVYWYQQSLDQGLQFLIQYYNGEERAKGNILERFSAQQFPDLHSELNLSSLELGDSALYFCASSVRTSGGLEQFFGPGTRLTVL.

This clone was counted once. The J gene is TRBJ2-2, the V gene TRBV9; 7 positions agree with TRBD2. The junction had 6 bases not matched to a gene; V was cut back by 2 bases and J by 2 bases. Germline CDR1 SGDLS, CDR2 YYNGEE. The CDR3 length is 16 residues. CDR3 residues: CASSVRSGTNTGELFF. The CDR3 DNA reads as TGTGCCAGCAGCGTCAGAAGCGGGACCAACACCGGGGAGCTGTTTTTT.

The rearrangement uses TRBV14 and TRBJ2-3, with 8 nucleotides matching TRBD2. This CDR3 is built from 15 residues. Germline values: CDR1 SGHDN, CDR2 FVKESK. V was pared by 2 bases and J by 4 bases, with 5 bases of the junction left unmatched. CDR3 nucleotides: TGTGCCAGCAGCCAACGAAGCGGGAGATCAGATACGCAGTATTTT. It encodes CASSQRSGRSDTQYF. Full variable domain (rest looked up from reference TRBV14 and TRBJ2-3): EAGVTQFPSHSVIEKGQTVTLRCDPISGHDNLYWYRRVMGKEIKFLLHFVKESKQDESGMPNNRFLAERTGGTYSTLKVQPAELEDSGVYFCASSQRSGRSDTQYFGPGTRLTVL.